This TCR beta chain was observed in a study of identical twins. General study findings and limits: Twin-shared out-of-frame alpha sequences were enriched for low generation probability. Partial confounding of zero-insertion analyses by invariant MAIT and iNKT cells was possible. Abundant beta clonotypes from cord blood bore fewer insertions; memory repertoires lacked this pattern.

In this sample, this clonotype turned up a few times. The antigen is not known. This CDR3 contains 20 residues. Unmatched junction bases numbered 12, after V lost 4 bases and J lost 0 bases. Per germline, CDR1 SGHAT and CDR2 FQNNGV. TCRdb itself ran the 5' RACE reads through MiXCR, one entry per CDR3 protein. Among fewer than 250,000 distinct CDR3 sequences listed, roughly 7.5% were seen once. Another study also made use of these data, one on yellow fever vaccine responses in identical twins.

The chain couples TRBV11-2 to TRBJ1-6; TRBD1 matches 10 bases. Sequences were obtained from CD8+ T cells sorted from blood. This receptor was identified in a woman younger than 35 in good health. The CDR3 sequence is CASSYGTGVTPSSYNSPLHF. DNA of the CDR3: TGTGCCAGCAGCTACGGGACAGGGGTCACTCCGAGCTCCTATAATTCACCCCTCCACTTT. Using reference TRBV11-2 and TRBJ1-6 for the parts outside the CDR3, the full variable domain is EAGVAQSPRYKIIEKRQSVAFWCNPISGHATLYWYQQILGQGPKLLIQFQNNGVVDDSQLPKDRFSAERLKGVDSTLKIQPAKLEDSAVYLCASSYGTGVTPSSYNSPLHFGNGTRLTVT.